The 9 T cell receptor beta chains in this list originate from one sample, sequenced in a study of tumor-infiltrating lymphocytes in oesophageal squamous cell carcinoma (dated by TCRdb to the mid-2010s). The library was prepared using PCR. Sequenced on an Illumina HiSeq 2000. The public reads were reprocessed in TCRdb via fastp at Q25 and MiXCR, keeping in-frame beta chains. Entries that share a CDR3 protein sequence are merged under the most common genes and DNA. The sample records 9,500 to 15,000 distinct CDR3 sequences, about 55% of which are singletons. The leading ten clones occupy roughly 30% of the sample. Material: esophageal tumor tissue. These receptors all stem from a female donor with esophageal squamous cell carcinoma.

The chain recombines TRBV6-1 with TRBJ2-5, with a weak D call TRBD1 (5 bases). V was trimmed by 6 bases and J by 2 bases, leaving 16 bases between them. CDR1 and CDR2 from the germline V gene are MNHNS and SASEGT. This CDR3 comprises 15 residues. The CDR3 DNA is TGTGCCAGCAGCTCCCGACAGTGGGGTCAAGAGACCCAGTACTTC. This translates into CASSSRQWGQETQYF.

In this sample, this clonotype turned up once. The chain links TRBV10-3 to TRBJ1-5; tentatively, D is TRBD1 (6 bases). The V and J ends lost 6 bases and 4 bases respectively, with 10 bases between them. The length of the CDR3 is 13 residues. Germline V gene sequence: CDR1 ENHRY, CDR2 SYGVKD. The CDR3 DNA reads TGTGCCATCAGGGCTGACAGGAATCAGCCCCAGCATTTT. Its translation is CAIRADRNQPQHF.

The chain carries TRBV11-2 and TRBJ2-1, with 16 bases identical to TRBD2. The germline gives CDR1 SGHAT, CDR2 FQNNGV. CDR3 length equals 18 residues. J was trimmed by 7 bases and V by 4 bases; bases with no gene match: 10. CDR3 protein: CASSSSPGLAGGGNEQFF. The CDR3 DNA is TGTGCCAGCAGCTCTTCTCCGGGACTAGCGGGGGGGGGTAATGAGCAGTTCTTC.

This clonotype was recorded at least ten times. The chain uses TRBV28 and TRBJ1-3, with no clear D. V shed 1 base and J shed 14 bases, with 12 bases lying between them. The CDR3 runs 12 residues. Per the germline V gene, CDR1 is MDHEN and CDR2 is SYDVKM. CDR3 region: CASSLSARLLYF. CDR3 DNA: TGTGCCAGCAGTTTATCGGCCCGCCTTCTATATTTT.

This clonotype has ten or more counts. One base away lies a much larger clone, so this may be a sequencing read error. This sequence joins TRBV7-6 and TRBJ2-1, with D maybe TRBD2 (6 bases). This CDR3 comprises 15 residues. Germline assignment: CDR1 SGHVS and CDR2 FNYEAQ. V was cut by 5 bases and J by 10 bases, with 21 bases left in between. The chain's CDR3 is CASSRLDSPSYEQFF. As DNA, the CDR3 is TGTGCCAGCAGCCGACTAGATTCTCCCTCCTACGAGCAGTTCTTC.

The chain's CDR3 is CASSLSLMSTDTQYF. The DNA for the CDR3 is TGTGCCAGCAGCTTATCGTTAATGAGCACAGATACGCAGTACTTC. The V call is TRBV7-2, the J call TRBJ2-7; no clear D. Germline V gene sequence: CDR1 SGHTA, CDR2 FQGNSA. Trimming stripped 2 bases from V and 9 bases from J, with 20 bases between. This CDR3 has 15 amino acids.

This chain joins TRBV5-3 and TRBJ2-6; D tentatively fits TRBD1 or TRBD2 (5 bases each). With the DNA end fitting TRBJ2-7 better, the J assignment may be wrong. TRBV5-3 is an open reading frame, and its role is uncertain. The length of the CDR3 is 14 residues. The CDR3 sequence is CASSVWGIFYEQYF. The CDR3 DNA follows: TGTGCCAGCAGCGTCTGGGGGATTTTCTACGAGCAGTACTTC.

V and J are TRBV25-1 and TRBJ1-1; TRBD1 agrees at 8 bases. Germline V gives CDR1 MGHDK, CDR2 SYGVNS. CDR3 length: 17 residues. With V trimmed by 5 bases and J by 8 bases, 19 bases remained unmatched. CDR3 amino acids: CASSKHWAGGKTGEAFF. The CDR3 bases are TGTGCCAGCAGTAAACATTGGGCAGGGGGCAAGACGGGAGAAGCTTTCTTT.

The genes are TRBV6-8 and TRBJ2-1; the D is unclear. Gene TRBJ2-7 matches the end of the DNA better, so the J call may be wrong. Germline V gives CDR1 MNHGY, CDR2 SAAAGT. CDR3 size: 13 residues. The CDR3 is CASSLTGTYEQYF. The CDR3 region has the DNA TGTGCCAGCAGCCTTACTGGAACCTACGAGCAGTACTTC.